These 9 T cell receptor beta chains originate from one sample sequenced in a study of Ad26.COV2.S vaccination and SARS-CoV-2 variants. Treatment meaning: some 20 received Ad26.COV2.S at low or high dose, single or two shots; 5 received placebo; per-sample allocation not given. Sample collection was performed on day 63 after the first vaccine or placebo injection. TCRdb's copy holds only in-frame clones and misses some; the assay was immunoSEQ multiplex PCR. The repertoire has more than 400,000 clones, about 90% of them found once; the top ten carry roughly 1.7%. This specimen consisted of peripheral blood, obtained in a trial of Ad26.COV2.S vaccine versus placebo. These receptors were obtained from a person between 18 and 65 years old who received the Ad26.COV2.S COVID-19 vaccine or a placebo.

The CDR3 region is CSVGREKLFF. Written as DNA, the CDR3 is TGCAGTGTTGGGAGGGAAAAACTGTTTTTT. V gene TRBV20-1 combines with J gene TRBJ1-4; D is unresolved. The V gene lost 7 bases and the J gene lost 8 bases, with 8 bases spanning the gap. The CDR3 consists of 10 residues. The germline V gene has CDR1 DFQATT and CDR2 SNEGSKA (reference sequence).

This clone was observed a few times. The chain employs TRBV6-5 and TRBJ2-7; 12 bases line up with TRBD2. This CDR3 comprises 15 residues. With V trimmed by 6 bases and J by 7 bases, 10 bases remained unmatched. The V gene's germline CDR1 is MNHEY and CDR2 SVGAGI. CDR3 bases: TGTGCCAGCAGCCCACGTCTAGCGGGGGGGTTAGAGCAGTACTTC. Its translation: CASSPRLAGGLEQYF.

This rearrangement joins TRBV4-3 to TRBJ2-7; 10 bases agree with TRBD2. The CDR3 has 16 amino acids. Germline-derived CDR1 and CDR2 are LGHNA and YSLEER. V dropped 4 bases and J dropped 5; count of bases not matched to a gene: 11. DNA of the CDR3: TGCGCCAGCAGCCTTCGAGGGGCTAGCGGGGGCAACGAGCAGTACTTC. It codes for CASSLRGASGGNEQYF.

V is TRBV4-3 and J is TRBJ2-7; maybe TRBD2 (5 bases). The V end lost 0 bases, the J end lost 0 bases, and 9 bases lay between the germline ends. CDR3 length: 15 amino acids. Per germline, CDR1 LGHNA and CDR2 YSLEER. For the CDR3, the DNA is TGCGCCAGCAGCCAAGAAGGTGGGAGCTCCTACGAGCAGTACTTC. It encodes CASSQEGGSSYEQYF.

The genes are TRBV12-3 or TRBV12-4 and TRBJ2-3; D is unclear. Trimming stripped 5 bases from V and 5 bases from J, with 11 bases between. The CDR3 has 13 amino acids. CDR3 protein: CASSALSRDTQYF. The CDR3 DNA is TGTGCCAGCAGTGCGCTCTCCAGAGATACGCAGTATTTT.

There are a few counts of this clone. The chain carries TRBV14 and TRBJ1-2, with a tentative D call TRBD1 (6 bases). From germline, CDR1 is SGHDN and CDR2 FVKESK. The CDR3 length is 15 residues. V shed 1 base and J shed 5 bases, with 14 bases lying between them. The CDR3 DNA sequence: TGTGCCAGCAGCCAAGCCCGGGGGCATAGTTATGGCTACACCTTC. Translating gives CASSQARGHSYGYTF.

The rearrangement joins TRBV4-3 to TRBJ2-7; TRBD2 agrees at 7 bases. V trimming: 2 bases; J trimming: 3 bases; junction bases outside the gene matches: 7. The CDR3 covers 15 residues. CDR1 and CDR2 from the germline V gene are LGHNA and YSLEER. The CDR3 sequence: CASSQWGGGSYEQYF. CDR3 DNA: TGCGCCAGCAGCCAATGGGGGGGTGGGAGCTACGAGCAGTACTTC.

The chain combines TRBV14 with TRBJ1-2, with a weak D call TRBD1 (5 bases). The V gene's germline CDR1 is SGHDN and CDR2 FVKESK. Deletions cut 0 bases from V and 7 bases from J, with 15 bases between. The CDR3 sequence is 15 residues long. This chain's CDR3 is CASSQDIRSGGGYTF. CDR3 nucleotide sequence: TGTGCCAGCAGCCAAGACATCCGGTCGGGGGGTGGCTACACCTTC.

The chain recombines TRBV6-2 or TRBV6-3 with TRBJ1-1; no clear D gene. Germline assignment: CDR1 MNHEY and CDR2 SVGEGT. Trimming left V 2 bases short and J 3 bases short, with 13 bases between. The CDR3 contains 15 residues. The CDR3 coding sequence is TGTGCCAGCAGTTACCGAGGCGGCTGGGACACTGAAGCTTTCTTT. Protein product: CASSYRGGWDTEAFF.